Following are 28 T cell receptor beta chains from one sample sequenced in a study of PD-1 blockade in classical Hodgkin lymphoma. Generated by immunoSEQ multiplex PCR, the TCRdb table keeps only in-frame clones and is missing some. Among 120,000 to 150,000 clones listed, 78% were seen once. All patients experienced relapse after autologous stem cell transplantation, and brentuximab vedotin exposure was variable. The sequences come from peripheral blood mononuclear cells (PBMCs), collected before the second cycle of nivolumab. All receptors derive from a human donor with classical Hodgkin lymphoma.

The gene calls are TRBV7-2 and TRBJ1-2, with TRBD1 matching 7 bases. Germline V CDR1 and CDR2: SGHTA, FQGNSA. J was trimmed by 6 bases and V by 5 bases; bases with no gene match: 6. The CDR3 contains 13 residues. This CDR3 is CASSLGTAHGYTF. The DNA for the CDR3 is TGTGCCAGCAGCCTCGGGACAGCACATGGCTACACCTTC.

This clone occurred a few times. Distinct nucleotide sequences in the sample also encode this CDR3. The rearrangement uses TRBV9 and TRBJ2-3, with D unclear. Deletions cut 0 bases from V and 1 base from J, with 3 bases between. Germline-derived CDR1 and CDR2 are SGDLS and YYNGEE. The CDR3 is made up of 13 amino acids. The DNA for the CDR3 is TGTGCCAGCAGCGTAGGGGGCACAGATACGCAGTATTTT. Its protein is CASSVGGTDTQYF.

The genes are TRBV7-9 and TRBJ2-3; 9 nucleotides agree with TRBD1. This CDR3 region has 14 residues. The J segment lost 3 bases and the V segment lost 5 bases, leaving 3 bases of the junction unmatched. CDR1 is SEHNR, CDR2 FQNEAQ, per germline (reference sequence). This CDR3 reads CASSIQGATDTQYF. The DNA for the CDR3 is TGTGCCAGCAGCATACAGGGGGCTACAGATACGCAGTATTTT.

The chain recombines TRBV7-2 with TRBJ1-2, with D unresolved. V was clipped by 1 base and J by 0 bases, with 12 bases between them. Per the germline V gene, CDR1 is SGHTA and CDR2 is FQGNSA. This CDR3 region has 16 residues. CDR3 coding DNA: TGTGCCAGCAGCTTAGTTGGGAACACAGCTAACTATGGCTACACCTTC. It is translated as CASSLVGNTANYGYTF. The full variable domain, in which reference TRBV7-2 and TRBJ1-2 provide the parts outside the CDR3, is GAGVSQSPSNKVTEKGKDVELRCDPISGHTALYWYRQSLGQGLEFLIYFQGNSAPDKSGLPSDRFSAERTGGSVSTLTIQRTQQEDSAVYLCASSLVGNTANYGYTFGSGTRLTVV.

V is TRBV4-1 and J is TRBJ1-6; D may be TRBD1 (5 bases). The V gene's germline CDR1 is MGHRA and CDR2 YSYEKL. This CDR3 region has 16 residues. V was pared by 10 bases and J by 4 bases, with 20 bases between. CDR3 sequence reads: CATTEKWGGYNSPLHF. CDR3 sequence (DNA): TGCGCCACCACAGAGAAGTGGGGGGGTTATAATTCACCCCTCCACTTT.

J is TRBJ2-1 and V is TRBV7-9, with 10 nucleotides matching TRBD1. With V trimmed by 5 bases and J by 2 bases, 3 bases remained unmatched. The V gene's germline CDR1 is SEHNR and CDR2 FQNEAQ (reference sequence). This CDR3 contains 15 residues. The CDR3 DNA is TGTGCCAGCAGCGCGACAGGGGGCCCCTACAATGAGCAGTTCTTC. Protein: CASSATGGPYNEQFF.

This chain uses TRBV5-6 with TRBJ1-5, with 8 bases that match TRBD1. Germline V gene sequence: CDR1 SGHDT, CDR2 YYEEEE. This CDR3 contains 16 residues. Unmatched junction bases numbered 6, after V lost 3 bases and J lost 1 base. The CDR3 loop is CASSSRTGLSNQPQHF. CDR3 DNA: TGTGCCAGCAGCTCCCGGACAGGGCTGAGCAATCAGCCCCAGCATTTT.

About this clone itself: One junction end does not reproduce the germline sequence, and a read error may be involved. The V gene is TRBV5-1, the J gene TRBJ2-2, with D unresolved. CDR3 size: 13 residues. Germline V gene sequence: CDR1 SGHRS, CDR2 YFSETQ. CDR3 residues: CASSLVRTGELFF. DNA of the CDR3: TGTGCCAGCAGCTTGGTCCGGACCGGGGAGCTGTTTTTT.

This rearrangement joins TRBV2 to TRBJ1-1; D gene unclear. The CDR3 is 14 amino acids. V shed 7 bases and J shed 0 bases, with 12 bases lying between them. Germline CDR1 and CDR2: SNHLY and FYNNEI. In DNA, the CDR3 is TGTGCCAGCACTCGGACGGGCCTGAACACTGAAGCTTTCTTT. Protein product: CASTRTGLNTEAFF.

The chain links TRBV6-4 to TRBJ1-2; D gene uncertain. The CDR3 is made up of 12 amino acids. Germline V gives CDR1 MRHNA, CDR2 SNTAGT. V was clipped by 1 base and J by 7 bases, with 7 bases between them. DNA for the CDR3: TGTGCCAGCAGTGACTTCGGTGGTGGCTACACCTTC. Its protein product is CASSDFGGGYTF.

The chain recombines TRBV5-1 with TRBJ2-1, with 10 bases aligning to TRBD2. The CDR3 runs to 15 residues. The germline V gene has CDR1 SGHRS and CDR2 YFSETQ. V dropped 5 bases and J dropped 7; count of bases not matched to a gene: 9. CDR3 bases: TGCGCCAGCAGTAGAGCGGGAGGGGAGGGGAATGAGCAGTTCTTC. Its translation: CASSRAGGEGNEQFF.

J is TRBJ2-6 and V is TRBV28; D is unresolved. V was shortened by 8 bases and J by 4 bases, with 12 bases between the two germline ends. The CDR3 has 14 residues. Germline V gene lookup returns CDR1 MDHEN and CDR2 SYDVKM. The CDR3 protein is CASGPPRGANVLTF. DNA for the CDR3: TGTGCCAGCGGACCGCCGCGCGGGGCCAACGTCCTGACTTTC.

Details on this clone: Different DNA sequences within this sample yield the same CDR3. The chain is built from TRBV6-5 and TRBJ1-1; D is undetermined. The CDR3 is 13 amino acids. V was trimmed by 0 bases and J by 1 base, leaving 3 bases between them. CDR1 and CDR2 (germline): MNHEY, SVGAGI. In DNA form, the CDR3 reads TGTGCCAGCAGTTACTCGCGGAACACTGAAGCTTTCTTT. Translated, it gives CASSYSRNTEAFF.

The chain is built from TRBV7-2 and TRBJ1-5; no clear D. CDR1 and CDR2 from the germline V gene are SGHTA and FQGNSA. Between the trimmed V and J ends, which lost 4 bases and 4 bases, there was a span of 8 bases. CDR3 length: 13 amino acids. The CDR3 sequence is CASSWGSNQPQHF. The CDR3 nucleotides read TGTGCCAGCAGCTGGGGAAGTAATCAGCCCCAGCATTTT.

The genes are TRBV7-9 and TRBJ1-1; no clear D. There are 14 residues in the CDR3. Germline V lookup: CDR1 SEHNR, CDR2 FQNEAQ (reference sequence). V lost 4 bases and J 5 bases, leaving 14 bases between the germline ends. The CDR3, as DNA: TGTGCCAGCAGCTCAGAAAGCTTTGGGACTGAAGCTTTCTTT. This encodes CASSSESFGTEAFF.

The CDR3 loop reads CASTLGGRTGELFF. The CDR3 DNA follows: TGTGCCAGCACCCTAGGAGGGAGAACCGGGGAGCTGTTTTTT. The V call is TRBV7-8, the J call TRBJ2-2; weak D call: TRBD2 (6 bases). Looked up from germline, CDR1 is SGHVS and CDR2 is FQNEAQ. V was clipped by 7 bases and J by 5 bases, with 14 bases between them. This CDR3 has 14 amino acids.

V is TRBV10-3 and J is TRBJ1-5; possibly TRBD1 for D (5 bases). Trimming took 4 bases from V and 0 from J, leaving 7 bases between them. CDR3 size: 14 residues. Germline CDR1 reads ENHRY; CDR2 reads SYGVKD. The CDR3 DNA reads as TGTGCCATCAGTGCGGGGGATAGCAATCAGCCCCAGCATTTT. It is translated as CAISAGDSNQPQHF.

This chain uses TRBV11-2 with TRBJ1-1, with unresolved D. Germline V gives CDR1 SGHAT, CDR2 FQNNGV. With 5 bases removed from V and 2 bases from J, the gap between germline ends came to 3 bases. This CDR3 contains 11 residues. CDR3 DNA sequence: TGTGCCAGCAGCGGAAACACTGAAGCTTTCTTT. Protein product: CASSGNTEAFF.

This clone was picked up one time. V usage is TRBV7-9 and J usage is TRBJ1-3, with a possible D match to TRBD1 (6 bases). This CDR3 comprises 14 residues. CDR1 is SEHNR and CDR2 is FQNEAQ in the germline V gene (reference sequence). V lost 3 bases and J 4 bases, leaving 10 bases between the germline ends. The CDR3, as DNA: TGTGCCAGCAGCTTTACAGGGCGAGGAAACACCATATATTTT. Translated: CASSFTGRGNTIYF.

The V gene is TRBV7-6, the J gene TRBJ1-4; 8 bases agree with TRBD1. The CDR3 has 17 amino acids. The junction had 14 bases not matched to a gene; V was cut back by 6 bases and J by 5 bases. The germline V gene has CDR1 SGHVS and CDR2 FNYEAQ. The CDR3 here is CASSSPRLGDRNEKLFF. CDR3 bases: TGTGCCAGCAGTTCACCCCGACTAGGGGACAGGAATGAAAAACTGTTTTTT.

Details on this clone: Other DNA sequences within the sample encode an identical CDR3. This chain links TRBV9 with TRBJ1-1; no definite D call. Germline loops: CDR1 SGDLS, CDR2 YYNGEE. Trimming cost V 0 bases and J 1 base, with 4 bases left between them. The CDR3 runs to 13 residues. This CDR3 is CASSVAGNTEAFF. CDR3 nucleotides: TGTGCCAGCAGCGTAGCGGGGAACACTGAAGCTTTCTTT.

This sequence joins TRBV29-1 and TRBJ1-3; no clear D gene. Germline-derived CDR1 and CDR2 are SQVTM and ANQGSEA. Deletions cut 4 bases from V and 4 bases from J, with 23 bases between. The CDR3 consists of 17 residues. This chain's CDR3 is CSVVGTSTRGLGNTIYF. The DNA for the CDR3 is TGCAGCGTTGTGGGAACCAGCACAAGAGGGCTCGGAAACACCATATATTTT.

The V call is TRBV5-4, the J call TRBJ2-1; 7 nucleotides match TRBD2. Trimming at V came to 4 bases and at J to 2 bases, leaving 9 bases not matched to a gene. There are 16 residues in the CDR3. Germline CDR1 is SGHNT and CDR2 is YYREEE (reference sequence). CDR3 residues: CASSRPPSGPYNEQFF. The DNA of the CDR3 is TGTGCCAGCAGCCGGCCCCCTAGCGGACCCTACAATGAGCAGTTCTTC. Complete variable domain (other parts from reference TRBV5-4 and TRBJ2-1): ETGVTQSPTHLIKTRGQQVTLRCSSQSGHNTVSWYQQALGQGPQFIFQYYREEENGRGNFPPRFSGLQFPNYSSELNVNALELDDSALYLCASSRPPSGPYNEQFFGPGTRLTVL.

The sample holds one count of this clone. This chain uses TRBV10-3 with TRBJ1-1; 7 bases align to TRBD1. V lost 6 bases, J lost 1 base, and 5 bases stayed unmatched. Germline V gives CDR1 ENHRY, CDR2 SYGVKD. CDR3 length equals 14 residues. The CDR3 spells CAISIDRANTEAFF. CDR3 DNA sequence: TGTGCCATCAGCATCGACAGGGCGAACACTGAAGCTTTCTTT.

The chain employs TRBV28 and TRBJ2-7, with 8 bases that match TRBD2. The length of the CDR3 is 14 residues. The V gene end was trimmed by 6 bases and the J gene end by 3 bases; junction bases not matched to a gene: 7. In germline, CDR1 is MDHEN, CDR2 SYDVKM. The CDR3 nucleotides read TGTGCCAGCAGAGTACGGGAGGGGGGCTACGAGCAGTACTTC. Amino acid sequence: CASRVREGGYEQYF.

The gene calls are TRBV18 and TRBJ1-5; D is perhaps TRBD1 (6 bases). CDR3 size: 14 residues. Germline V gene data show CDR1 as KGHSH and CDR2 as LQKENI. The V end was cut by 2 bases, the J end by 4 bases, with 9 bases between. The CDR3 region is CASSPDRFNQPQHF. The DNA for the CDR3 is TGTGCCAGCTCACCAGACAGGTTTAATCAGCCCCAGCATTTT.

The chain joins TRBV7-2 to TRBJ1-2; tentative D call: TRBD1 (5 bases). V lost 7 bases and J lost 1, with 28 bases in between. The germline CDR1 and CDR2 sequences are SGHTA and FQGNSA. The CDR3 runs 19 residues. The CDR3 protein is CASTTAGGLGGGLNYGYTF. CDR3 nucleotide sequence: TGTGCCAGCACCACGGCGGGGGGTTTAGGAGGAGGGCTTAACTATGGCTACACCTTC.

The chain uses TRBV21-1 and TRBJ2-5. TRBV21-1 is a pseudogene locus. The CDR3 runs to 16 residues. CDR3: CASSKRGRGGQETQYF. In nucleotides, the CDR3 is TGTGCCAGCAGCAAAAGGGGCAGGGGAGGACAAGAGACCCAGTACTTC.